This T cell receptor beta chain was sequenced for a study of vaccination and CD4 T cells after COVID-19. Background on the study: Median time from COVID diagnosis to post-COVID sampling was 100 to 130 days (35 to 161).

Treatment specified: approximately nine-day PBMC culture with coronavirus spike peptide pools or control peptides (ViraFEST assay). The CDR3 runs to 11 residues. The V end was cut by 7 bases, the J end by 4 bases, with 10 bases between. Germline V gene data show CDR1 as SQVTM and CDR2 as ANQGSEA. About this clonotype itself: Its target is unknown.

Researchers used the Oncomine TCR Beta short-read assay to sequence DNA from cultured CD4+ T cells. TCRdb reanalysed the PCR reads using MiXCR and keeps one entry per CDR3 protein. The sample consists of approximately 12,000 distinct CDR3 sequences, approximately 61% of them appearing once. This TCR was recovered from a human donor who had recovered from COVID-19. This rearrangement joins TRBV29-1 to TRBJ2-5; a weak D match, TRBD1 (6 bases). Sequenced: CD4+ T cells from blood, cultured in vitro. CDR3 sequence (DNA): TGCAGCGGGACAGTCACAGAGACCCAGTACTTC. It specifies CSGTVTETQYF.